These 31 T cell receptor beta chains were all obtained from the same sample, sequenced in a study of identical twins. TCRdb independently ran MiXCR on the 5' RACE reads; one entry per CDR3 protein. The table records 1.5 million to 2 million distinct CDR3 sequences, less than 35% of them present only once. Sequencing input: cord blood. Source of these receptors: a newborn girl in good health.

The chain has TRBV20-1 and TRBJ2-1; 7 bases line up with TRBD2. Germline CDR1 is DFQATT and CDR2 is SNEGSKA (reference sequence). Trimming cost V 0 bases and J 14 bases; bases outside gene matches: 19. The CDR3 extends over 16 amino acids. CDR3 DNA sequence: TGCAGTGCTAGAGATTCCAGCCTTGTCGGGGGGAAGGGGAAGTTCTTC. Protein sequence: CSARDSSLVGGKGKFF.

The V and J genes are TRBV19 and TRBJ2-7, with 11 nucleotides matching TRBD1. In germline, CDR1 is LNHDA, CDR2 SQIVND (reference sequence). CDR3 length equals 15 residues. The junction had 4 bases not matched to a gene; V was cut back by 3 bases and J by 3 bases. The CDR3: CASSIGQGADYEQYF. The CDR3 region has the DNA TGTGCCAGTAGTATCGGACAGGGGGCGGACTACGAGCAGTACTTC.

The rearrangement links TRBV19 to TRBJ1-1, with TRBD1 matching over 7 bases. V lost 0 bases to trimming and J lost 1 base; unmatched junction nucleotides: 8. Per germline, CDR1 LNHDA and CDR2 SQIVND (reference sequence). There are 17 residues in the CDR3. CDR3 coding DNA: TGTGCCAGTAGTATAGACCCCTCGACAGGGCCGAACACTGAAGCTTTCTTT. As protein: CASSIDPSTGPNTEAFF.

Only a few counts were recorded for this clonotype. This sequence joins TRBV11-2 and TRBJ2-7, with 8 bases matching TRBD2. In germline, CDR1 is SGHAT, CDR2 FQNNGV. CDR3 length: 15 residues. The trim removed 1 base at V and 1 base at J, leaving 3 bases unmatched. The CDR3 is CASSLVAGRSYEQYF. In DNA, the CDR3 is TGTGCCAGCAGCTTAGTAGCGGGACGTTCCTACGAGCAGTACTTC.

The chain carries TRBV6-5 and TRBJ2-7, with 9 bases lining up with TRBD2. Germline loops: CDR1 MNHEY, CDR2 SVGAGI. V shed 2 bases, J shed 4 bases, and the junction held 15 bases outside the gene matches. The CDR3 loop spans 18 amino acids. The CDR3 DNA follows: TGTGCCAGCAGTTACCGGGGCGCCCCTAGCGGGGCCCCTTACGAGCAGTACTTC. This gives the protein CASSYRGAPSGAPYEQYF.

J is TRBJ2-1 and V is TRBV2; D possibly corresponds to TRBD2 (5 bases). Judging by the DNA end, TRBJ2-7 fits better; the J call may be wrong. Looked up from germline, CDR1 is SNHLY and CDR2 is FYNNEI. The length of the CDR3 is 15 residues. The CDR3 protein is CASSETPSSYNEQYF. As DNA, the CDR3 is TGTGCCAGCAGTGAAACTCCTAGCTCCTACAATGAGCAGTACTTC.

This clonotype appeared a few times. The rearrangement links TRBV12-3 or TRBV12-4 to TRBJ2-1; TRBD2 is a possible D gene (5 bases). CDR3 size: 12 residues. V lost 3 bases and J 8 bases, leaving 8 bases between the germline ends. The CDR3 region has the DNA TGTGCCAGCAGTTTGCTAGCATATGAGCAGTTCTTC. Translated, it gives CASSLLAYEQFF.

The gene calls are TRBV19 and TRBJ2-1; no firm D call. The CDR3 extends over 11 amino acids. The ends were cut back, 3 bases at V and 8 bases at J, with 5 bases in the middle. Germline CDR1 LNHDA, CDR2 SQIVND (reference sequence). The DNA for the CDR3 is TGTGCCAGTAGTATGGCCTATGAGCAGTTCTTC. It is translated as CASSMAYEQFF.

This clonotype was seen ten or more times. The CDR3 nucleotides read TGCAGCGTTCGTAGCGCGGCCTACAATGAGCAGTTCTTC. Its translation: CSVRSAAYNEQFF. This sequence joins TRBV29-1 and TRBJ2-1; D is possibly TRBD2 (5 bases). The length of the CDR3 is 13 residues. The germline gives CDR1 SQVTM, CDR2 ANQGSEA. Trimming took off 5 bases at V and 2 bases at J, with 10 bases between the two ends.

The DNA of the CDR3 is TGTGCCACCAGCATTACAGAGGACAATGAGCAGTTCTTC. Translating gives CATSITEDNEQFF. The V and J genes are TRBV15 and TRBJ2-1, with D uncertain. The CDR3 totals 13 residues. Germline CDR1 and CDR2: LNHNV and YYDKDF (reference sequence). Trimming stripped 4 bases from V and 5 bases from J, with 9 bases between.

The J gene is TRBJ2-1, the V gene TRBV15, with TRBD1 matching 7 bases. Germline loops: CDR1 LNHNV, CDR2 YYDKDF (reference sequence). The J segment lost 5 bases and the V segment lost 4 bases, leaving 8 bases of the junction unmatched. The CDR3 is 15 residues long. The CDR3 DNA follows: TGTGCCACCAGCACTTACGACAGGGACCACAATGAGCAGTTCTTC. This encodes CATSTYDRDHNEQFF.

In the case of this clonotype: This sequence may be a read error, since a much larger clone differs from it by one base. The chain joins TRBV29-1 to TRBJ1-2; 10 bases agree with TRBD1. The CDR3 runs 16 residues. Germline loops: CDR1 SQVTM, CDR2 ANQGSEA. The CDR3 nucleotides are TGCAACGTTGAAATTCGGGACAGGGGAGTCCGTTATGGCTACACCTTC. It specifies CNVEIRDRGVRYGYTF.

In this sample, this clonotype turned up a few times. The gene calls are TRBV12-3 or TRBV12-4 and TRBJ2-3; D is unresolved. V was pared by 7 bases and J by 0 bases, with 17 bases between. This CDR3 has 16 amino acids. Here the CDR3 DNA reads TGTGCCAGCATTTCAAGGGCCCGATATAGCACAGATACGCAGTATTTT. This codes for CASISRARYSTDTQYF.

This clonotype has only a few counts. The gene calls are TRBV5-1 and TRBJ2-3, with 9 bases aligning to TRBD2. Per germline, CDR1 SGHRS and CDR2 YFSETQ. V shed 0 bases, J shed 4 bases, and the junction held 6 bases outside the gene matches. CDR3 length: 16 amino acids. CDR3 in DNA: TGCGCCAGCAGCTTGGAGGGCGGGAGGGCCGCAGATACGCAGTATTTT. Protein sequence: CASSLEGGRAADTQYF.

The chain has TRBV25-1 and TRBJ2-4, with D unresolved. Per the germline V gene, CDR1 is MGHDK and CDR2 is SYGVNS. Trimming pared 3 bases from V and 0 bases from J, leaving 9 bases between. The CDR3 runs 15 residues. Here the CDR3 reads CASSDTHKAKNIQYF. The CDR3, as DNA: TGTGCCAGCAGTGACACGCACAAAGCCAAAAACATTCAGTACTTC.

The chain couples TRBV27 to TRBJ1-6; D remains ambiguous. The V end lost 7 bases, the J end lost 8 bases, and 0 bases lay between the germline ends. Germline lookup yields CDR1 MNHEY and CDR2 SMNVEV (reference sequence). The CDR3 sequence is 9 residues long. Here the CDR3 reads CASNSPLHF. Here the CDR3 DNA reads TGTGCCAGCAATTCACCCCTCCACTTT.

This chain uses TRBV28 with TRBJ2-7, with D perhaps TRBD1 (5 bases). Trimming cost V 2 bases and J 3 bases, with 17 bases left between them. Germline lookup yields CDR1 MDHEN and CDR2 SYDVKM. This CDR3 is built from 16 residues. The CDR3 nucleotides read TGTGCCAGCAGTTTACGGCCTAGGGGATTTATCTACGAGCAGTACTTC. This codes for CASSLRPRGFIYEQYF.

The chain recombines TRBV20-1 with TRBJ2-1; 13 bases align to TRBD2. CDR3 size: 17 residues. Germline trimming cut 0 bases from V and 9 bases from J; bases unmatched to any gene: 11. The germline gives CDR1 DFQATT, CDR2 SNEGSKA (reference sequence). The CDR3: CSARDRLGLAGKVEQFF. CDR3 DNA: TGCAGTGCTAGAGATCGGTTGGGACTAGCGGGAAAGGTTGAGCAGTTCTTC.

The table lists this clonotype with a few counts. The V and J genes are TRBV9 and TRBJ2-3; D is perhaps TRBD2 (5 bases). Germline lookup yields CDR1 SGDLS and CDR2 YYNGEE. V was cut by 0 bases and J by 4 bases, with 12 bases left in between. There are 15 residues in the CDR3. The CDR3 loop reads CASSVAKGVPDTQYF. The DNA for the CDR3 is TGTGCCAGCAGCGTAGCTAAGGGAGTCCCAGATACGCAGTATTTT.

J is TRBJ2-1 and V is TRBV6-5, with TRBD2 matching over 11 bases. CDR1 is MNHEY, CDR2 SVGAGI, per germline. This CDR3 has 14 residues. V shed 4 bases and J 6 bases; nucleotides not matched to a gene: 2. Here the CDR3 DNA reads TGTGCCAGCAGTTCGACTAGCGGGACCAATGAGCAGTTCTTC. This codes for CASSSTSGTNEQFF.

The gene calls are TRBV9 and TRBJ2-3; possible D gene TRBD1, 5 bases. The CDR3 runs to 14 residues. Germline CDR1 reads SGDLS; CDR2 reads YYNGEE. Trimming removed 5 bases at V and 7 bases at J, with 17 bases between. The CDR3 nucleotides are TGTGCCAGCAGTCAATTATCGACAGATAATACGCAGTATTTT. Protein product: CASSQLSTDNTQYF.

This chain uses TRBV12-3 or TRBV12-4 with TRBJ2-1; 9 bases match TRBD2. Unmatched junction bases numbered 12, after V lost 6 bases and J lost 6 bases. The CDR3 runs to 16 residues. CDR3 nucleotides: TGTGCCAGCAGCCACGACCCGGGACTAGCCTCCAATGAGCAGTTCTTC. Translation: CASSHDPGLASNEQFF.

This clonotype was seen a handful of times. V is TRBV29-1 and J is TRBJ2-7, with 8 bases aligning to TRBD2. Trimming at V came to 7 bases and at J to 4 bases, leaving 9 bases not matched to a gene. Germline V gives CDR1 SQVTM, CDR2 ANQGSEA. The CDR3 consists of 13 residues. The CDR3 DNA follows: TGCAGCGCCCGGACTAGCAAATCATACGAGCAGTACTTC. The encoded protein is CSARTSKSYEQYF.

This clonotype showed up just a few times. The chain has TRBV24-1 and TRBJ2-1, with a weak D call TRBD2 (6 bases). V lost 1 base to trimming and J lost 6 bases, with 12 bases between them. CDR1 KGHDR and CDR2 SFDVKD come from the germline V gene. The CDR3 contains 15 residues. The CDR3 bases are TGTGCCACCAGTGATTTTGGGGGGTTGAGCAATGAGCAGTTCTTC. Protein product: CATSDFGGLSNEQFF.

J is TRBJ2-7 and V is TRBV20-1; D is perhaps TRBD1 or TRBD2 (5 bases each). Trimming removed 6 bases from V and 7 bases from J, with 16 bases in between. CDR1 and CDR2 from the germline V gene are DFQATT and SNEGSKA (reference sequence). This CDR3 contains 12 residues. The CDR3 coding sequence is TGCAGTGCCCGGGACGACTACAATGAGCAGTACTTC. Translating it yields CSARDDYNEQYF.

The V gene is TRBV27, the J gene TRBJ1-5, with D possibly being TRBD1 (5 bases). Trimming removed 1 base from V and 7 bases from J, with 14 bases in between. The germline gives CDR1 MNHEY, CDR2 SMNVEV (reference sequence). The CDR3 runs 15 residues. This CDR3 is CASSLLGGMGQPQHF. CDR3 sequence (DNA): TGTGCCAGCAGTTTATTGGGGGGTATGGGGCAGCCCCAGCATTTT.

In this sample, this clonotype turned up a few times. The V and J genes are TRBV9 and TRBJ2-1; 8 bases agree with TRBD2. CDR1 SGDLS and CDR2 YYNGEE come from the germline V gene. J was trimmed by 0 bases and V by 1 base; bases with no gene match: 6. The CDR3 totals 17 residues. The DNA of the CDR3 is TGTGCCAGCAGCGTATTTATCGGGACTAGCTCCTACAATGAGCAGTTCTTC. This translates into CASSVFIGTSSYNEQFF.

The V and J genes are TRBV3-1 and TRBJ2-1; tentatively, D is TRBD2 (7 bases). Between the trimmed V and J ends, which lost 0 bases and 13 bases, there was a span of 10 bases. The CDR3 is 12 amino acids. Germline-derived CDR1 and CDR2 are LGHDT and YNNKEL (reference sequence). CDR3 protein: CASSQDGGAQFF. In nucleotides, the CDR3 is TGTGCCAGCAGCCAAGATGGGGGGGCCCAGTTCTTC.

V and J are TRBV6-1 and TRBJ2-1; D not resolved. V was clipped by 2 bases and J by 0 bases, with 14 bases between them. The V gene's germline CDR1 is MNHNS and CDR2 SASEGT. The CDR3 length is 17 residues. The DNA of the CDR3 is TGTGCCAGCAGTGAAAGGGTGGTCGTAAGCTCCTACAATGAGCAGTTCTTC. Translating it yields CASSERVVVSSYNEQFF.

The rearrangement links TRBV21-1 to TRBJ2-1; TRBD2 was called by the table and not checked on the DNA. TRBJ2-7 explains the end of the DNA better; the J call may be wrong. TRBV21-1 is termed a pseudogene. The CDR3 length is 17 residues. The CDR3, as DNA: TGTGCCAGGAGACTAGCGGGACGACCCAGCTCCTACAATGAGCAGTACTTC. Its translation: CARRLAGRPSSYNEQYF.

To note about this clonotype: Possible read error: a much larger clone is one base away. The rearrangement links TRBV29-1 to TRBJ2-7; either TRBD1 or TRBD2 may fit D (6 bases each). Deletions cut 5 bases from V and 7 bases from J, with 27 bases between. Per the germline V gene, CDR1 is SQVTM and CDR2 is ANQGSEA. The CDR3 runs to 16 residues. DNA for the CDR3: TGCAGCGTTAGGGGGACTGGCACGAGCTCCTACAATGAGCAGTACTTC. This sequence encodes CSVRGTGTSSYNEQYF.